What follows is one TCR beta chain and its context. The data originate from a study of neoadjuvant anti-PD-1 for oral cavity cancer. The overall study: Before surgery, most patients got three to four biweekly 3 mg/kg nivolumab doses.

Assay used: immunoSEQ multiplex PCR; TCRdb lists only in-frame clones, some missing. The sample holds about 23,000 clones, less than 35% seen once. The germline gives CDR1 SGDLS, CDR2 YYNGEE. CDR3 length equals 18 residues. With 3 bases clipped from V and 0 bases from J, the junction kept 8 bases outside the gene matches. The time point denotes: after neoadjuvant nivolumab, at surgical resection. The specimen comprised tumor tissue, sampled after nivolumab (anti-PD-1) treatment. This sequence originates from a person aged 35 to 85 with oral cavity squamous cell carcinoma. The chain is built from TRBV9 and TRBJ1-6; 8 positions match TRBD1. CDR3: CASSAGTGGSSYNSPLHF. The CDR3 DNA sequence: TGTGCCAGCAGCGCCGGGACAGGTGGGAGCTCCTATAATTCACCCCTCCACTTT.